Shown below are 17 T cell receptor beta chains from a single sample sequenced in a study of T cell responses to AZD1222 COVID-19 vaccine. Measured with immunoSEQ multiplex PCR; TCRdb has only the in-frame clones, and not every one. Counted here are under 150,000 clones, roughly nine tenths occurring once; the ten biggest clones make up 9% to 9.5%. The source was peripheral blood, collected 28 days after the second AZD1222 dose. The receptors originated from an adult who received the AZD1222 COVID-19 vaccine.

This sequence joins TRBV6-6 and TRBJ1-5; D ambiguous. Germline loops: CDR1 MNHNY, CDR2 SVGAGI (reference sequence). This CDR3 contains 12 residues. Trimming removed 5 bases at V and 8 bases at J, with 10 bases between. Here the CDR3 DNA reads TGTGCCAGCAGTCAACCCACGGAGCCCCAGCATTTT. Translation gives CASSQPTEPQHF.

The chain joins TRBV9 to TRBJ1-2, with TRBD1 identical over 9 bases. J gave up 3 bases and V 5 bases, and 2 bases lay outside the gene matches. Germline assignment: CDR1 SGDLS and CDR2 YYNGEE. CDR3 length equals 13 residues. CDR3 region: CASSRTGDYGYTF. In DNA, the CDR3 is TGTGCCAGCAGTAGGACAGGGGACTATGGCTACACCTTC.

J is TRBJ2-1 and V is TRBV19, with TRBD2 identical over 8 bases. The CDR3 totals 16 residues. Germline V lookup: CDR1 LNHDA, CDR2 SQIVND (reference sequence). Trimming removed 7 bases from V and 7 bases from J; junction bases left unmatched: 15. The CDR3 loop is CASKSTGGRIRNEQFF. The CDR3 DNA is TGTGCCAGTAAGTCAACGGGAGGGCGTATAAGGAATGAGCAGTTCTTC.

The chain carries TRBV5-1 and TRBJ1-2, with D hard to call. Deletions cut 3 bases from V and 6 bases from J, with 6 bases between. CDR3 length: 11 residues. The germline gives CDR1 SGHRS, CDR2 YFSETQ. CDR3 in DNA: TGCGCCAGCAGCTCAGGAAATGGCTACACCTTC. Its protein product is CASSSGNGYTF.

The chain carries TRBV7-2 and TRBJ2-2, with TRBD1 matching 7 bases. The CDR3 is made up of 16 amino acids. The junction had 6 bases not matched to a gene; V was cut back by 1 base and J by 4 bases. Germline CDR1 is SGHTA and CDR2 is FQGNSA. The DNA of the CDR3 is TGTGCCAGCAGCTTAGGAGACAGGGTTAGCACCGGGGAGCTGTTTTTT. It translates to CASSLGDRVSTGELFF.

J is TRBJ2-5 and V is TRBV18, with D hard to call. V dropped 1 base and J dropped 4 bases, with 7 bases sitting between them. CDR1 is KGHSH and CDR2 is LQKENI in the germline V gene. The CDR3 runs to 13 residues. The CDR3 DNA reads as TGTGCCAGCTCACCACGGGATATAGAGACCCAGTACTTC. It yields the protein CASSPRDIETQYF.

The gene calls are TRBV30 and TRBJ1-5; D not resolved. V lost 2 bases and J lost 6, with 11 bases in between. Germline V lookup: CDR1 GTSNPN, CDR2 SVGIG (reference sequence). This CDR3 region has 13 residues. The CDR3 nucleotides read TGTGCCTGGAGTCAGAAAGGAGGTCAGCCCCAGCATTTT. It specifies CAWSQKGGQPQHF.

CDR3 sequence: CASSQDQGRDTEAFF. For the CDR3, the DNA is TGCGCCAGCAGCCAAGATCAAGGAAGGGACACTGAAGCTTTCTTT. The chain combines TRBV4-3 with TRBJ1-1; D ambiguous. The CDR3 is 15 amino acids. V dropped 0 bases and J dropped 3 bases, with 11 bases sitting between them. CDR1 is LGHNA and CDR2 is YSLEER in the germline V gene.

CDR3 region: CAIRTDNEQFF. The CDR3 DNA is TGTGCCATCAGGACAGACAATGAGCAGTTCTTC. This chain links TRBV10-3 with TRBJ2-1, with a tentative D call TRBD1 (5 bases). V lost 6 bases and J 5 bases, leaving 5 bases between the germline ends. This CDR3 spans 11 amino acids. Germline lookup yields CDR1 ENHRY and CDR2 SYGVKD.

The chain uses TRBV19 and TRBJ1-1, with 7 bases aligning to TRBD1. CDR1 is LNHDA, CDR2 SQIVND, per germline (reference sequence). The CDR3 extends over 15 amino acids. The J segment lost 0 bases and the V segment lost 9 bases, leaving 10 bases of the junction unmatched. The CDR3 DNA sequence: TGTGCCAGCAGGGGGGACACCCGATTGAACACTGAAGCTTTCTTT. Its translation is CASRGDTRLNTEAFF.

The chain carries TRBV2 and TRBJ2-1; the D gene is possibly TRBD2 (6 bases). This CDR3 comprises 14 residues. CDR1 and CDR2 from the germline V gene are SNHLY and FYNNEI. Trimming cost V 5 bases and J 0 bases, with 8 bases left between them. As DNA, the CDR3 is TGTGCCAGCAGTCCCGGGAGCTCCTACAATGAGCAGTTCTTC. Protein product: CASSPGSSYNEQFF.

The chain uses TRBV25-1 and TRBJ1-2, with a tentative D call TRBD1 (6 bases). This CDR3 contains 13 residues. Trimming took 4 bases from V and 6 from J, leaving 12 bases between them. Germline lookup yields CDR1 MGHDK and CDR2 SYGVNS. CDR3 sequence: CASSGNREDGYTF. The CDR3 region has the DNA TGTGCCAGCAGTGGGAACAGGGAGGATGGCTACACCTTC.

The chain employs TRBV6-5 and TRBJ1-2, with a weak D call TRBD1 (5 bases). The CDR3 spans 14 residues. The germline gives CDR1 MNHEY, CDR2 SVGAGI. V lost 6 bases to trimming and J lost 4 bases, with 15 bases between them. The CDR3: CASSGTRVGYGYTF. The CDR3 nucleotides are TGTGCCAGCAGCGGAACCAGGGTAGGCTATGGCTACACCTTC.

This chain uses TRBV9 with TRBJ2-7; 7 bases align to TRBD1. The CDR3 is 14 residues long. V shed 0 bases, J shed 6 bases, and the junction held 6 bases outside the gene matches. Germline V gives CDR1 SGDLS, CDR2 YYNGEE. As DNA, the CDR3 is TGTGCCAGCAGCGTAGATGGGGACAGTTTCGAGCAGTACTTC. Translated: CASSVDGDSFEQYF. The whole variable domain, remainder taken from reference TRBV9 and TRBJ2-7, is DSGVTQTPKHLITATGQRVTLRCSPRSGDLSVYWYQQSLDQGLQFLIQYYNGEERAKGNILERFSAQQFPDLHSELNLSSLELGDSALYFCASSVDGDSFEQYFGPGTRLTVT.

Here the CDR3 reads CASSYNRRSNQPQHF. CDR3 DNA sequence: TGTGCCAGCAGTTACAACCGACGGAGCAATCAGCCCCAGCATTTT. The chain uses TRBV28 and TRBJ1-5; D call uncertain. V lost 4 bases to trimming and J lost 1 base, with 11 bases between them. CDR1 is MDHEN, CDR2 SYDVKM, per germline. The CDR3 totals 15 residues.

The chain couples TRBV7-6 to TRBJ2-2; D possibly matches TRBD1 or TRBD2 (5 bases each). The V end was cut by 6 bases, the J end by 6 bases, with 20 bases between. The CDR3 covers 16 residues. Germline values: CDR1 SGHVS, CDR2 FNYEAQ. The CDR3 nucleotides are TGTGCCAGCAGTTTGGTGGAGTCCCGGGACGCCGGGGAGCTGTTTTTT. Protein product: CASSLVESRDAGELFF. The complete variable domain, with remaining parts taken from reference TRBV7-6 and TRBJ2-2, reads GAGVSQSPRYKVTKRGQDVALRCDPISGHVSLYWYRQALGQGPEFLTYFNYEAQQDKSGLPNDRFSAERPEGSISTLTIQRTEQRDSAMYRCASSLVESRDAGELFFGEGSRLTVL.

The gene calls are TRBV19 and TRBJ1-2; the D gene is possibly TRBD1 (5 bases). The CDR3 loop spans 12 amino acids. CDR1 is LNHDA and CDR2 is SQIVND in the germline V gene (reference sequence). Trimming cost V 5 bases and J 4 bases, with 8 bases left between them. CDR3 in DNA: TGTGCCAGTAGTTGGGACTCCTATGGCTACACCTTC. It translates to CASSWDSYGYTF. The complete variable domain, with remaining parts taken from reference TRBV19 and TRBJ1-2, reads DGGITQSPKYLFRKEGQNVTLSCEQNLNHDAMYWYRQDPGQGLRLIYYSQIVNDFQKGDIAEGYSVSREKKESFPLTVTSAQKNPTAFYLCASSWDSYGYTFGSGTRLTVV.